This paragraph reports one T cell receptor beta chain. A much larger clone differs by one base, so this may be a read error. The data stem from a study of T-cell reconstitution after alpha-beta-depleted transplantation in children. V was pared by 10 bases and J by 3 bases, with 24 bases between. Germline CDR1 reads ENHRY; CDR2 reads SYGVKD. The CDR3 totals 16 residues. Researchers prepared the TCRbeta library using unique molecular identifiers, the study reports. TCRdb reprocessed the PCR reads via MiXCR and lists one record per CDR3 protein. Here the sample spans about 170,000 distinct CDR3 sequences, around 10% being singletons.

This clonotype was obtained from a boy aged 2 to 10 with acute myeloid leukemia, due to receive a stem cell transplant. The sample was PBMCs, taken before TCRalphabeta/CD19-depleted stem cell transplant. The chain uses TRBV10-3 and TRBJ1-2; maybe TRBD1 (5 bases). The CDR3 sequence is CATPGTTAKSDYGYTF. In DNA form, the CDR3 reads TGTGCCACTCCGGGAACGACAGCAAAATCTGACTATGGCTACACCTTC.